Given below is one TCR beta chain in context. In the authors' workflow: A productive frequency of 2.59 x 10-5 was the lowest detectable. Clones were sequenced by immunoSEQ multiplex PCR, and TCRdb holds only the in-frame ones, with some missing. V and J calls and clone size come straight from that table; D and trimming were deduced from the DNA. This table has about 25,000 clones, under 90% appearing once. The data are from a study of STAT5B mutations in CD4+ large granular lymphocyte leukemia. There are 15 residues in the CDR3. V lost 5 bases to trimming and J lost 4 bases; unmatched junction nucleotides: 5. Looked up from germline, CDR1 is LNHDA and CDR2 is SQIVND (reference sequence). Control samples were healthy donors' buffy coats.

The V call is TRBV19, the J call TRBJ2-1; 10 bases line up with TRBD1. Sequencing was carried out using CD4+ T cells from blood buffy coats. The TCR comes from a human donor in good health. As DNA, the CDR3 is TGTGCCAGTAGTTCACCGGGACAGGGGTACAATGAGCAGTTCTTC. This codes for CASSSPGQGYNEQFF.